Sequencing of this TCR beta chain was carried out in a study of beta chain features in type 1 diabetes. Study observations and caveats: There was a moderate but significant shortening of TCRB CDR3s in all four CD4+ subsets of Type 1 diabetes patients. Insertions at VDJ junctions were less frequent in type 1 diabetes patients. These patients also deleted more nucleotides at the same junctions.

This clone occurred a few times. Antigen: not known. The entirety of the isolated RNA underwent reverse transcription, so expressed TCRB transcripts were sequenced. Using immunoSEQ multiplex PCR, the repertoire was profiled, and TCRdb retains in-frame clones only, with some absent. The data contain some 240,000 clones, roughly 16% of them singletons. The CDR3 runs to 12 residues. Between the trimmed V and J ends, which lost 5 bases and 0 bases, there was a span of 3 bases. CDR1 is SEHNR, CDR2 FQNEAQ, per germline (reference sequence). Sorted CD4+ subsets: naive, central memory, regulatory, stem cell-like memory (CD45RO/CCR7/CD25/CD127/CD95/CD27 panel).

The receptor was isolated from a man aged 25 to 45 with type 1 diabetes. This chain joins TRBV7-9 and TRBJ2-3; D is undetermined. The sample taken for sequencing was naive CD4+ T cells from blood. CDR3 DNA sequence: TGTGCCAGCAGCCCAAGCACAGATACGCAGTATTTT. Translation gives CASSPSTDTQYF.